What follows is one TCR beta chain and its context. The sample belongs to a study of cytotoxic CD8 clonotypes in ibrutinib-treated CLL. Across the whole study: Response sampling took place at median about 12 months of treatment, range 6 to 36.

Sequenced by immunoSEQ multiplex PCR; TCRdb stores in-frame clones only, minus some. The table includes tens of thousands of clones, more than 65% detected once. Germline V lookup: CDR1 MDHEN, CDR2 SYDVKM. CDR3 length equals 14 residues. Trimming took off 10 bases at V and 0 bases at J, with 12 bases between the two ends. This specimen consisted of PBMCs, obtained after 24 months of ibrutinib treatment. The TCR comes from a human donor with chronic lymphocytic leukemia. This chain uses TRBV28 with TRBJ1-4; D call uncertain. The CDR3 sequence: CAISGRATNEKLFF. The CDR3, as DNA: TGTGCCATCTCCGGTAGGGCAACTAATGAAAAACTGTTTTTT. The whole variable domain, remainder taken from reference TRBV28 and TRBJ1-4, is DVKVTQSSRYLVKRTGEKVFLECVQDMDHENMFWYRQDPGLGLRLIYFSYDVKMKEKGDIPEGYSVSREKKERFSLILESASTNQTSMYLCAISGRATNEKLFFGSGTQLSVL.